This T cell receptor (beta chain) was found in a study of T cell responses to AZD1222 COVID-19 vaccine. Assay: immunoSEQ multiplex PCR; the TCRdb copy retains only in-frame clones and omits some. The table includes about 37,000 clones, 70% to 90% detected once. The CDR3 length is 17 residues. Germline V CDR1 and CDR2: SGHNT, YYREEE (reference sequence). V lost 3 bases, J lost 4 bases, and 6 bases stayed unmatched. This chain connects TRBV5-4 to TRBJ2-2; 13 nucleotides match TRBD2. Sample: peripheral blood, taken 28 days after the second AZD1222 dose. This sequence was found in an adult who received the AZD1222 COVID-19 vaccine. The CDR3 DNA follows: TGTGCCAGCAGCTACGGACTAGCGGGAGCGGGCACCGGGGAGCTGTTTTTT. Its protein product is CASSYGLAGAGTGELFF.